These 32 T cell receptor beta chains were all obtained from the same sample, sequenced in a study of shared clonotypes between healthy human individuals. The data were produced by immunoSEQ multiplex PCR, yet TCRdb's version contains in-frame clones alone and is incomplete. The sample includes some 2.1 million clones, about 94% seen only once; the top ten take approximately 1.7%. It was CD45RO-negative cells, positively selected for CCR7, that made up naive CD8 cells, with terminally differentiated effector memory CD45RA+ cells excluded. Sequenced input: naive CD8+ T cells from PBMCs. These receptors all stem from a man younger than 35 in good health. Some clones in this sample may be carry-over from other donors' samples.

V gene TRBV11-3 combines with J gene TRBJ1-3; TRBD1 might be the D (5 bases). The CDR3 spans 18 residues. V lost 2 bases to trimming and J lost 0 bases, with 17 bases between them. CDR1 is SGHNT, CDR2 YENEEA, per germline. CDR3 DNA sequence: TGTGCCAGCAGCTTACCAAAACCCACAGGCCACTCTGGAAACACCATATATTTT. The encoded protein is CASSLPKPTGHSGNTIYF.

This rearrangement joins TRBV7-9 to TRBJ1-6, with a possible D match to TRBD1 (5 bases). This CDR3 comprises 12 residues. Germline loops: CDR1 SEHNR, CDR2 FQNEAQ (reference sequence). Trimming removed 5 bases from V and 8 bases from J, with 7 bases in between. The CDR3, as DNA: TGTGCCAGCAGCAGGGGTTATTCACCCCTCCACTTT. Translated, it gives CASSRGYSPLHF.

To note about this clone: This specimen includes other DNA sequences encoding the same CDR3. The chain is built from TRBV28 and TRBJ2-7, with 8 bases identical to TRBD1. Germline V gene lookup returns CDR1 MDHEN and CDR2 SYDVKM. V lost 2 bases, J lost 2 bases, and 2 bases stayed unmatched. The CDR3 runs to 14 residues. CDR3 bases: TGTGCCAGCAGTTTAGGGACAGGAGCCTACGAGCAGTACTTC. The encoded protein is CASSLGTGAYEQYF.

V and J are TRBV11-2 and TRBJ1-1, with D hard to call. Germline V gene sequence: CDR1 SGHAT, CDR2 FQNNGV. The CDR3 contains 17 residues. V was trimmed by 1 base and J by 0 bases, leaving 15 bases between them. CDR3 in amino acids: CASSLGPTGPLNTEAFF. The DNA for the CDR3 is TGTGCCAGCAGCTTAGGGCCGACCGGACCATTGAACACTGAAGCTTTCTTT. Filled out from reference TRBV11-2 and TRBJ1-1, the complete variable domain reads EAGVAQSPRYKIIEKRQSVAFWCNPISGHATLYWYQQILGQGPKLLIQFQNNGVVDDSQLPKDRFSAERLKGVDSTLKIQPAKLEDSAVYLCASSLGPTGPLNTEAFFGQGTRLTVV.

J is TRBJ2-7 and V is TRBV4-3; D remains unclear. Germline V gene lookup returns CDR1 LGHNA and CDR2 YSLEER. The CDR3 runs 16 residues. The V and J ends lost 4 bases and 4 bases respectively, with 20 bases between them. The CDR3 is CASSPDLGNSDYEQYF. CDR3 nucleotides: TGCGCCAGCAGCCCAGACTTGGGTAACTCGGATTACGAGCAGTACTTC.

The V call is TRBV28, the J call TRBJ1-5; TRBD1 aligns across 9 bases. Germline-derived CDR1 and CDR2 are MDHEN and SYDVKM. The CDR3 loop spans 15 amino acids. The junction had 3 bases not matched to a gene; V was cut back by 5 bases and J by 1 base. This CDR3 is CASSTGGWSNQPQHF. The CDR3 DNA follows: TGTGCCAGCAGTACAGGGGGCTGGAGCAATCAGCCCCAGCATTTT. Drawing the rest from reference TRBV28 and TRBJ1-5, the complete variable domain is DVKVTQSSRYLVKRTGEKVFLECVQDMDHENMFWYRQDPGLGLRLIYFSYDVKMKEKGDIPEGYSVSREKKERFSLILESASTNQTSMYLCASSTGGWSNQPQHFGDGTRLSIL.

V gene TRBV11-2 combines with J gene TRBJ2-3; D remains unclear. The CDR3 length is 11 residues. The V gene's germline CDR1 is SGHAT and CDR2 FQNNGV. Trimming removed 5 bases at V and 12 bases at J, with 12 bases between. CDR3 amino acids: CASSLPGRQYF. CDR3 DNA sequence: TGTGCCAGCAGCCTCCCTGGCCGTCAGTATTTT.

V usage is TRBV15 and J usage is TRBJ2-7; the D call may be TRBD1 or TRBD2 (5 bases each). Germline V gene lookup returns CDR1 LNHNV and CDR2 YYDKDF (reference sequence). The V and J ends lost 3 bases and 2 bases respectively, with 14 bases between them. This CDR3 spans 15 amino acids. CDR3 in amino acids: CATSSPRDGAYEQYF. CDR3 sequence (DNA): TGTGCCACCAGCAGCCCTAGGGACGGAGCCTACGAGCAGTACTTC.

The V gene is TRBV15, the J gene TRBJ2-1; 7 nucleotides agree with TRBD2. The CDR3 runs to 16 residues. Germline loops: CDR1 LNHNV, CDR2 YYDKDF (reference sequence). The ends lost 5 bases at V and 3 bases at J; junction bases unmatched: 10. The CDR3 is CATSSRLAADYNEQFF. Here the CDR3 DNA reads TGTGCCACCAGCTCCCGACTAGCAGCCGACTACAATGAGCAGTTCTTC.

The rearrangement uses TRBV7-2 and TRBJ1-2; no reliable D call. This CDR3 region has 12 residues. CDR1 and CDR2 from the germline V gene are SGHTA and FQGNSA. Trimming took 5 bases from V and 8 from J, leaving 12 bases between them. CDR3 coding DNA: TGTGCCAGCAGCCCCAGATATTGGGGCTACACCTTC. Encoded protein: CASSPRYWGYTF. The full variable domain, its missing parts supplied by reference TRBV7-2 and TRBJ1-2, is GAGVSQSPSNKVTEKGKDVELRCDPISGHTALYWYRQSLGQGLEFLIYFQGNSAPDKSGLPSDRFSAERTGGSVSTLTIQRTQQEDSAVYLCASSPRYWGYTFGSGTRLTVV.

This chain connects TRBV14 to TRBJ2-5; D is uncertain. This CDR3 comprises 17 residues. V was trimmed by 1 base and J by 2 bases, leaving 17 bases between them. Germline V gives CDR1 SGHDN, CDR2 FVKESK. CDR3 protein: CASSQGSRRRSQETQYF. The CDR3 DNA follows: TGTGCCAGCAGCCAAGGTAGCAGACGCAGGTCGCAAGAGACCCAGTACTTC.

The V call is TRBV6-5, the J call TRBJ1-4; TRBD1 aligns across 8 bases. With 6 bases clipped from V and 4 bases from J, the junction kept 7 bases outside the gene matches. The CDR3 consists of 15 residues. Germline-derived CDR1 and CDR2 are MNHEY and SVGAGI. The CDR3 DNA reads as TGTGCCAGCAGCTCAGAGGGACAGGTTAATGAAAAACTGTTTTTT. Residues: CASSSEGQVNEKLFF.

This clone appeared once. The rearrangement joins TRBV29-1 to TRBJ2-2; TRBD1 might be the D (5 bases). The CDR3 has 13 residues. In germline, CDR1 is SQVTM, CDR2 ANQGSEA. V gave up 4 bases and J gave up 0 bases, with 6 bases separating them. Written as DNA, the CDR3 is TGCAGCGTTGGGACAACGAACACCGGGGAGCTGTTTTTT. Amino acids: CSVGTTNTGELFF.

This rearrangement joins TRBV4-1 to TRBJ2-7; 11 positions match TRBD1. The germline CDR1 and CDR2 sequences are MGHRA and YSYEKL. The CDR3 length is 18 residues. The junction had 14 bases not matched to a gene; V was cut back by 1 base and J by 6 bases. CDR3 protein: CASSQGGQGVILGSEQYF. The CDR3 nucleotides read TGCGCCAGCAGCCAAGGGGGACAGGGGGTTATCTTGGGGTCCGAGCAGTACTTC.

This clone was picked up one time. This sequence joins TRBV15 and TRBJ2-5; D not certain. V was trimmed by 0 bases and J by 5 bases, leaving 13 bases between them. The CDR3 has 15 residues. CDR1 and CDR2 from the germline V gene are LNHNV and YYDKDF (reference sequence). The DNA for the CDR3 is TGTGCCACCAGCAGAGATGGCCGGCACGAGGAGACCCAGTACTTC. It specifies CATSRDGRHEETQYF.

J is TRBJ2-7 and V is TRBV5-1, with D perhaps TRBD1 (6 bases). CDR1 and CDR2 (germline): SGHRS, YFSETQ. CDR3 size: 15 residues. Deletions cut 4 bases from V and 7 bases from J, with 21 bases between. CDR3 sequence reads: CASSGTRMDTREQYF. As DNA, the CDR3 is TGCGCCAGCAGCGGGACACGGATGGATACGAGGGAGCAGTACTTC.

The chain employs TRBV5-8 and TRBJ2-7; 8 bases are a match to TRBD2. The CDR3 covers 14 residues. The germline V gene has CDR1 SGHTS and CDR2 YDEGEE. The junction had 4 bases not matched to a gene; V was cut back by 3 bases and J by 2 bases. The chain's CDR3 is CASSSWREAYEQYF. DNA of the CDR3: TGTGCCAGCAGCTCTTGGCGGGAGGCCTACGAGCAGTACTTC.

J is TRBJ1-1 and V is TRBV6-1; D gene uncertain. The CDR3 length is 13 residues. Germline assignment: CDR1 MNHNS and CDR2 SASEGT. V was clipped by 4 bases and J by 8 bases, with 14 bases between them. CDR3 region: CASSAGKFLEAFF. In DNA, the CDR3 is TGTGCCAGCAGTGCAGGAAAGTTCTTAGAAGCTTTCTTT.

As to this clone: The same CDR3 arises from other DNA sequences in this sample as well. The V gene is TRBV28, the J gene TRBJ2-7; D gene ambiguous. Trimming left V 3 bases short and J 0 bases short, with 6 bases between. The V gene's germline CDR1 is MDHEN and CDR2 SYDVKM. The CDR3 spans 13 residues. In DNA, the CDR3 is TGTGCCAGCAGTTTTGTAAGCTCCTACGAGCAGTACTTC. Amino acid sequence: CASSFVSSYEQYF.

The genes are TRBV5-1 and TRBJ2-2, with 9 bases that match TRBD1. Looked up from germline, CDR1 is SGHRS and CDR2 is YFSETQ. J lost 0 bases, V lost 3 bases, and 0 bases had no gene match. The CDR3 is 15 residues long. Here the CDR3 DNA reads TGCGCCAGCAGCTGGACAGGGGCGAACACCGGGGAGCTGTTTTTT. Translating gives CASSWTGANTGELFF.

CDR3 residues: CASSSGHRLDNSPLHF. CDR3 bases: TGTGCCAGCAGCTCGGGACACCGACTTGATAATTCACCCCTCCACTTT. This chain joins TRBV7-8 and TRBJ1-6; D might be TRBD1 (6 bases). Trimming took off 4 bases at V and 5 bases at J, with 15 bases between the two ends. Germline V gene sequence: CDR1 SGHVS, CDR2 FQNEAQ. The CDR3 totals 16 residues.

The chain employs TRBV9 and TRBJ2-1, with 7 bases matching TRBD1. After removal of 3 bases from V and 4 bases from J, the junction contained 13 bases not matched to a gene. Germline loops: CDR1 SGDLS, CDR2 YYNGEE. The CDR3 is 17 residues long. In DNA, the CDR3 is TGTGCCAGCAGCGGTACAAACAGGGGAATGGGGTACAATGAGCAGTTCTTC. Protein: CASSGTNRGMGYNEQFF.

The V call is TRBV25-1, the J call TRBJ2-3; 9 positions agree with TRBD2. The germline V gene has CDR1 MGHDK and CDR2 SYGVNS. V gave up 0 bases and J gave up 5 bases; unmatched junction bases: 6. CDR3 size: 16 residues. The CDR3 reads CASSEYRREGGDTQYF. CDR3 coding DNA: TGTGCCAGCAGTGAATATCGGCGGGAGGGGGGAGATACGCAGTATTTT.

This clone was detected only a few times. The CDR3 here is CASRGSYEQFF. The CDR3 nucleotides are TGTGCCAGCAGAGGGTCCTATGAGCAGTTCTTC. The V and J genes are TRBV7-2 and TRBJ2-1; D unclear. The V end was cut by 6 bases, the J end by 8 bases, with 8 bases between. The V gene's germline CDR1 is SGHTA and CDR2 FQGNSA. The CDR3 consists of 11 residues. Looking up the rest from reference TRBV7-2 and TRBJ2-1 gives the full variable domain: GAGVSQSPSNKVTEKGKDVELRCDPISGHTALYWYRQSLGQGLEFLIYFQGNSAPDKSGLPSDRFSAERTGGSVSTLTIQRTQQEDSAVYLCASRGSYEQFFGPGTRLTVL.

The genes are TRBV4-1 and TRBJ2-1, with 14 bases fitting TRBD2. The length of the CDR3 is 16 residues. Germline lookup yields CDR1 MGHRA and CDR2 YSYEKL. The V and J ends lost 3 bases and 3 bases, in that order; junction bases with no gene match: 1. As DNA, the CDR3 is TGCGCCAGCAGCCATGGGACTAGCGGGAGCTACAATGAGCAGTTCTTC. Amino acids: CASSHGTSGSYNEQFF.

The V call is TRBV28, the J call TRBJ2-1, with D uncertain. Germline V gives CDR1 MDHEN, CDR2 SYDVKM. The CDR3 is made up of 14 amino acids. V was clipped by 6 bases and J by 7 bases, with 16 bases between them. CDR3 amino acids: CASSLLGRGNEQFF. Written as DNA, the CDR3 is TGTGCCAGCAGCCTCCTTGGACGAGGTAATGAGCAGTTCTTC.

The V call is TRBV28, the J call TRBJ1-1, with unresolved D. CDR1 MDHEN and CDR2 SYDVKM come from the germline V gene. V dropped 8 bases and J dropped 1 base, with 2 bases sitting between them. The CDR3 totals 10 residues. Written as DNA, the CDR3 is TGTGCCAGCGGGAACACTGAAGCTTTCTTT. It specifies CASGNTEAFF.

Written as DNA, the CDR3 is TGTGCCAGCACCCAGACAGGGACTAATGAAAAACTGTTTTTT. Its translation: CASTQTGTNEKLFF. This chain uses TRBV27 with TRBJ1-4; 7 bases are shared with TRBD1. The CDR3 loop spans 14 amino acids. Germline assignment: CDR1 MNHEY and CDR2 SMNVEV (reference sequence). With 7 bases clipped from V and 2 bases from J, the junction kept 4 bases outside the gene matches. The whole variable domain, filled in from reference TRBV27 and TRBJ1-4, reads EAQVTQNPRYLITVTGKKLTVTCSQNMNHEYMSWYRQDPGLGLRQIYYSMNVEVTDKGDVPEGYKVSRKEKRNFPLILESPSPNQTSLYFCASTQTGTNEKLFFGSGTQLSVL.

The V call is TRBV7-9, the J call TRBJ2-5; D may match TRBD1 or TRBD2 (5 bases each). V lost 5 bases, J lost 5 bases, and 18 bases lay in between. CDR1 and CDR2 (germline): SEHNR, FQNEAQ (reference sequence). This CDR3 comprises 15 residues. Here the CDR3 DNA reads TGTGCCAGCAGCCCGCCGGGACGTCCGGGGGAGACCCAGTACTTC. Protein sequence: CASSPPGRPGETQYF.

The chain combines TRBV4-1 with TRBJ2-1; a possible D gene is TRBD2 (5 bases). Germline lookup yields CDR1 MGHRA and CDR2 YSYEKL. The V and J ends lost 0 bases and 6 bases respectively, with 12 bases between them. The CDR3 is made up of 15 amino acids. CDR3 residues: CASSQEKLGSNEQFF. CDR3 DNA sequence: TGCGCCAGCAGCCAAGAGAAGTTAGGGAGCAATGAGCAGTTCTTC.

The chain couples TRBV7-6 to TRBJ2-1, with TRBD2 as a possible D gene (6 bases). This CDR3 comprises 16 residues. Deletions cut 5 bases from V and 2 bases from J, with 16 bases between. CDR1 is SGHVS, CDR2 FNYEAQ, per germline. CDR3 sequence (DNA): TGTGCCAGCAGCCGACGTGCTTCGGGGGCCTACAATGAGCAGTTCTTC. This gives the protein CASSRRASGAYNEQFF.

V and J are TRBV19 and TRBJ2-7; possibly TRBD2 for D (6 bases). This CDR3 is 13 amino acids long. CDR1 and CDR2 from the germline V gene are LNHDA and SQIVND (reference sequence). V was shortened by 9 bases and J by 2 bases, with 14 bases between the two germline ends. CDR3 in DNA: TGTGCCAGCGGGAGAGGGGCGGCCTACGAGCAGTACTTC. Translated: CASGRGAAYEQYF.